This T cell receptor beta chain was sequenced in a study of blood T cell repertoires in COVID-19. Study-wide context: Acute-phase and convalescent COVID-19 samples originated in the United States, Italy and Spain. Nucleic acid was either cDNA or gDNA, and it came from T cells, B-cell-depleted T cells, or PBMCs.

Per the authors' pipeline: Reference gene primers were amplified, and this amplification served to estimate nucleated cell counts. The table came from immunoSEQ multiplex PCR; TCRdb's copy has only in-frame clones and leaves some out. V and J calls plus clone size are reproduced from that table; the DNA served to infer D and trimming. The sample lists 200,000 or so clones, about nine tenths occurring once. Between the trimmed V and J ends, which lost 5 bases and 9 bases, there was a span of 10 bases. This CDR3 has 12 residues. Germline loops: CDR1 MNHEY, CDR2 SMNVEV (reference sequence). The chain recombines TRBV27 with TRBJ2-2; a weak D match, TRBD2 (6 bases). The TCR comes from a man older than 75 with acute or convalescent COVID-19. The specimen was peripheral blood. CDR3 sequence reads: CASSHLARELFF. Here the CDR3 DNA reads TGTGCCAGCAGTCACCTAGCGCGGGAGCTGTTTTTT.